This T cell receptor beta chain is drawn from a study of T cells in Graves' hyperthyroidism and ophthalmopathy. General study findings and limits: The model predicted ophthalmopathy a median roughly six months before onset.

Amplification targeted TCR beta CDR3 regions from RNA transcripts. HTBI primers were employed in a first-round RT-PCR of the TCR CDR3. One entry per CDR3 protein, called by TCRdb with MiXCR from the multiplex PCR reads. Seen here are about 360,000 distinct CDR3 sequences, 13% observed once, and the top ten hold around a tenth. This clonotype was seen at least ten times. What it recognizes is unknown. Stable Graves' hyperthyroidism meant no ophthalmopathy progression within 18 months. With a duration under 2 months, the hyperthyroidism was newly diagnosed in patients aged 18 to 65. The PBMCs were taken from over 9.5 ml of fresh peripheral blood. The germline V gene has CDR1 KGHDR and CDR2 SFDVKD. This CDR3 has 15 residues. The trim removed 4 bases at V and 2 bases at J, leaving 7 bases unmatched.

The sequenced sample consisted of blood. The V call is TRBV24-1, the J call TRBJ2-7; 7 bases are a match to TRBD1. The receptor was isolated from a woman younger than 30 with Graves' hyperthyroidism. CDR3 protein: CATSDHRDSPYEQYF. As DNA, the CDR3 is TGTGCCACCAGTGACCACCGGGACAGCCCCTACGAGCAGTACTTC.